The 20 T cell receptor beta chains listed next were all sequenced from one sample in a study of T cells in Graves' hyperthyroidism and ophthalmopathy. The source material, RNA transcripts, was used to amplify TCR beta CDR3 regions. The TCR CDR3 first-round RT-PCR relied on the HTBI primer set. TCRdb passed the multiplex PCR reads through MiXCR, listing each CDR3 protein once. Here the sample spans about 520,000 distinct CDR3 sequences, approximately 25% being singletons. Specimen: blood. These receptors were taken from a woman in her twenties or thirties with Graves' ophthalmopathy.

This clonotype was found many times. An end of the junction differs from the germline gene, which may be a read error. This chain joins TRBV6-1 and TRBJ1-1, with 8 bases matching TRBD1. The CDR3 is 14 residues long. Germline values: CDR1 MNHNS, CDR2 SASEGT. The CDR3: CVSRAGTGNTEAFF. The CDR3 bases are TGTGTCAGCAGGGCCGGGACAGGGAACACTGAAGCTTTCTTT.

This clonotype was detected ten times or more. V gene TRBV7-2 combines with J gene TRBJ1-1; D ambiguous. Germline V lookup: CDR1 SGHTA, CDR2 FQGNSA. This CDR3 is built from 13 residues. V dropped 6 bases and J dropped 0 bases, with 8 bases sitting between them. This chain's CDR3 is CASRITLNTEAFF. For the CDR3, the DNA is TGTGCCAGCAGGATTACACTGAACACTGAAGCTTTCTTT.

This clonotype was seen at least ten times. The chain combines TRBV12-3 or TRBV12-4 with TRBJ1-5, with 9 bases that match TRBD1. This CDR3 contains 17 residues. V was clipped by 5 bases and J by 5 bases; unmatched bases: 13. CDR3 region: CASSVGRGTGQDQPQHF. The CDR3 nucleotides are TGTGCCAGCAGTGTAGGTAGGGGGACAGGGCAGGATCAGCCCCAGCATTTT.

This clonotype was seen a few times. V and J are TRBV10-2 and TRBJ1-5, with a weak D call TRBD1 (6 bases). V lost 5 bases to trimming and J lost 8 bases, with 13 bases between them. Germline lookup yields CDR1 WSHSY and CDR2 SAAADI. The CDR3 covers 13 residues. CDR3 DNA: TGCGCCAGCAGTACACAGGGATTCGAGCCCCAGCATTTT. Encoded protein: CASSTQGFEPQHF.

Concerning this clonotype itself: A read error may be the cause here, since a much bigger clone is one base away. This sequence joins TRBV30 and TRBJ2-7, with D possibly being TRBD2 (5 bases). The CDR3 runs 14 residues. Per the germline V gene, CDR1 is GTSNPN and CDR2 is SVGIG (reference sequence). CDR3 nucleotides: TGTTCCTGGAGTGTACTTAGCGTATCCTACGAGCAGTACTTC. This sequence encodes CSWSVLSVSYEQYF.

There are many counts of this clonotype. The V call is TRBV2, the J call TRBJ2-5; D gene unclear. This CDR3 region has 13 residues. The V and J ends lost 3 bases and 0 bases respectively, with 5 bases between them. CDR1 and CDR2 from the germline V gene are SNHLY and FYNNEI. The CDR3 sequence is CASSETDQETQYF. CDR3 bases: TGTGCCAGCAGTGAGACGGACCAAGAGACCCAGTACTTC. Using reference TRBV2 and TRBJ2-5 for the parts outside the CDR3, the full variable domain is EPEVTQTPSHQVTQMGQEVILRCVPISNHLYFYWYRQILGQKVEFLVSFYNNEISEKSEIFDDQFSVERPDGSNFTLKIRSTKLEDSAMYFCASSETDQETQYFGPGTRLLVL.

The chain's CDR3 is CATSREQWGEQYF. The CDR3, as DNA: TGTGCCACCAGCAGAGAGCAGTGGGGCGAGCAGTACTTC. The chain joins TRBV15 to TRBJ2-7; D is uncertain. The CDR3 covers 13 residues. The V end was cut by 0 bases, the J end by 6 bases, with 9 bases between. CDR1 LNHNV and CDR2 YYDKDF come from the germline V gene (reference sequence).

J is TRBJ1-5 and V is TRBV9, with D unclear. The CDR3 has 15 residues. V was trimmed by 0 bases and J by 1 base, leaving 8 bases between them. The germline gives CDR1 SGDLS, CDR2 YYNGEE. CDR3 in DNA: TGTGCCAGCAGCGTAGAAGGGCAGAGCAATCAGCCCCAGCATTTT. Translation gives CASSVEGQSNQPQHF.

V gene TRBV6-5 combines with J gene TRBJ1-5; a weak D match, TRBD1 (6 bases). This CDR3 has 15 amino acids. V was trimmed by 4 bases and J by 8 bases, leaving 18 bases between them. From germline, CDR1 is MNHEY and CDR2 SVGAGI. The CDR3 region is CASSSSQPGVKPQHF. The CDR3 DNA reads TGTGCCAGCAGTTCCTCACAACCAGGGGTAAAGCCCCAGCATTTT.

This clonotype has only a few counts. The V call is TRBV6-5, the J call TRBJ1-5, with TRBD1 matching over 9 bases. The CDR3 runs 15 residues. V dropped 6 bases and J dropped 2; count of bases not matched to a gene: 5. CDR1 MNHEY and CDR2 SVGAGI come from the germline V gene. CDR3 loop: CASSRQGVGNQPQHF. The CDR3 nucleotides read TGTGCCAGCAGCAGACAGGGGGTTGGCAATCAGCCCCAGCATTTT.

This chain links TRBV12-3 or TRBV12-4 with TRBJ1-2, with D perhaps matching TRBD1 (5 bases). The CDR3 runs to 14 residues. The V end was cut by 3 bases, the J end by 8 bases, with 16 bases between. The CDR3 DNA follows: TGTGCCAGCAGTTTGGGCAGCCGGGCAGGGGGCTACACCTTC. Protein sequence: CASSLGSRAGGYTF.

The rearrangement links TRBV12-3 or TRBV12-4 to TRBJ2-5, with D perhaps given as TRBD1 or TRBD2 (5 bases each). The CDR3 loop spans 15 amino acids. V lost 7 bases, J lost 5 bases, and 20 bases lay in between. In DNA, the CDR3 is TGTGCCAGCACCCCTTCCGCTGGGACGGCTGAGACCCAGTACTTC. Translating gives CASTPSAGTAETQYF.

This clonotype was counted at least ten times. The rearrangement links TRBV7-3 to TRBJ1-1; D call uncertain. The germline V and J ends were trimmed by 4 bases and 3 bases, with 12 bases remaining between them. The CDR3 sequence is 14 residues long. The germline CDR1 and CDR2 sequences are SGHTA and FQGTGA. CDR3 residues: CASSSSLGDTEAFF. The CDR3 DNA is TGTGCCAGCAGCTCCTCTCTCGGGGACACTGAAGCTTTCTTT.

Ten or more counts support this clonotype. Here the CDR3 DNA reads TGTGCCAGCAGTTTATCAACGGGGCGCACTGAAGCTTTCTTT. Its translation: CASSLSTGRTEAFF. The J gene is TRBJ1-1, the V gene TRBV28, with D maybe TRBD1 (5 bases). The CDR3 contains 14 residues. The V and J ends lost 1 base and 4 bases respectively, with 10 bases between them. Germline CDR1 reads MDHEN; CDR2 reads SYDVKM.

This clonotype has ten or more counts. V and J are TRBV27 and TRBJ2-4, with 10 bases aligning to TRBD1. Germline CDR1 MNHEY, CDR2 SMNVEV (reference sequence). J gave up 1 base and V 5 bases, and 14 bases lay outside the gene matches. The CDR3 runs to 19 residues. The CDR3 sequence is CASSRDRGRGRVAKNIQYF. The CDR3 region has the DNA TGTGCCAGCAGTAGAGACAGGGGGCGAGGTCGGGTGGCCAAAAACATTCAGTACTTC.

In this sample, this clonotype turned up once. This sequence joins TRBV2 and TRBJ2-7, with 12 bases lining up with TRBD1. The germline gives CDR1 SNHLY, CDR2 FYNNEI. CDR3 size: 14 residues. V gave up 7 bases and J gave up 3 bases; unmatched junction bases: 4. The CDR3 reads CASKGQGAVYEQYF. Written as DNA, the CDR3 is TGTGCCAGCAAGGGACAGGGGGCTGTCTACGAGCAGTACTTC.

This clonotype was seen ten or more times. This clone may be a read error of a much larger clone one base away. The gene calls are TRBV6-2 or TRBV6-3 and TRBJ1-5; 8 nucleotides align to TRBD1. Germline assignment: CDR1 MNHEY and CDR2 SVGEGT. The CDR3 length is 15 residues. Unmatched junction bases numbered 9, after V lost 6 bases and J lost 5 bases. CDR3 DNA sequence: TGTGCCAGCAGATTGTATGACAGGGGTGATCAGCCCCAGCATTTT. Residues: CASRLYDRGDQPQHF.

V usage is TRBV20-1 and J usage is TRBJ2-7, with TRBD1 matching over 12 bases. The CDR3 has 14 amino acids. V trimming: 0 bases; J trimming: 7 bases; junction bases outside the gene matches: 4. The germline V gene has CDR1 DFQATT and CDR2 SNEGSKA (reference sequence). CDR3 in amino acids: CSARDGTGGREQYF. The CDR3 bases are TGCAGTGCTAGAGATGGGACAGGGGGCCGGGAGCAGTACTTC.

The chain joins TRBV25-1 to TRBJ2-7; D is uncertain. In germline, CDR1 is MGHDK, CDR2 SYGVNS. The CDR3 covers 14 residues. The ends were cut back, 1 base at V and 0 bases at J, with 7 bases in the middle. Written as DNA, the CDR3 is TGTGCCAGCAGTGAATCGCTAGGCTCCTACGAGCAGTACTTC. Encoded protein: CASSESLGSYEQYF.

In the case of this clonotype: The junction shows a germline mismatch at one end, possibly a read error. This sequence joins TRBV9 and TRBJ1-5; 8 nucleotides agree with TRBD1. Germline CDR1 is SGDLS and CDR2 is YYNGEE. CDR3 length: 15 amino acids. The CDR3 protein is CACSQGQGAGQPQHF. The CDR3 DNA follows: TGTGCCTGCAGCCAGGGGCAGGGGGCAGGTCAGCCCCAGCATTTT.